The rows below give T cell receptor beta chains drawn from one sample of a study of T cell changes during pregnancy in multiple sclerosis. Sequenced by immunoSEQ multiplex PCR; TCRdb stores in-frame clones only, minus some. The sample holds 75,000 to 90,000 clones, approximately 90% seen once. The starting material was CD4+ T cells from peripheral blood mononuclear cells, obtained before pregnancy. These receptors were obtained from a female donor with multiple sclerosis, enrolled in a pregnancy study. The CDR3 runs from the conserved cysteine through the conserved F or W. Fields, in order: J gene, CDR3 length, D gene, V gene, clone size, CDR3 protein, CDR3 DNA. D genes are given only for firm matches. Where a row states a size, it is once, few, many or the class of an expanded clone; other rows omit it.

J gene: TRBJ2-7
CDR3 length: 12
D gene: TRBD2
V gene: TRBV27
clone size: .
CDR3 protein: CASSNLGGWAYF
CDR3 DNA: TGTGCCAGCAGCAATTTGGGGGGGTGGGCGTACTTC

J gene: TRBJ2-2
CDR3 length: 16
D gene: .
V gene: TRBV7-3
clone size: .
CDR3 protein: CASSLNPAGGTGELFF
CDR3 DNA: TGTGCCAGCAGCTTAAACCCCGCGGGCGGAACCGGGGAGCTGTTTTTT

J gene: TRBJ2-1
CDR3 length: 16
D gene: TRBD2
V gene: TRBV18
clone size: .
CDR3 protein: CASSPAGGPFYNEQFF
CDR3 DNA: TGTGCCAGCTCACCAGCGGGAGGGCCATTTTACAATGAGCAGTTCTTC

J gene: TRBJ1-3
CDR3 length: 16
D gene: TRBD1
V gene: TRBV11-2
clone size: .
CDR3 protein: CASSLVTGASGNTIYF
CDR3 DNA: TGTGCCAGCAGCTTAGTTACAGGGGCATCTGGAAACACCATATATTTT

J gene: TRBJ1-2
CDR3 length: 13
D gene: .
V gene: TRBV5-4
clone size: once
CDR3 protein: CASSLNGGRGYTF
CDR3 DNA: TGTGCCAGCAGCTTGAACGGGGGGAGAGGCTACACCTTC

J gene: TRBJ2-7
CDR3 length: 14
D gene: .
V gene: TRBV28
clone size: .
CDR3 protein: CASSFTGWGDEQYF
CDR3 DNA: TGTGCCAGCAGTTTTACAGGGTGGGGAGACGAGCAGTACTTC

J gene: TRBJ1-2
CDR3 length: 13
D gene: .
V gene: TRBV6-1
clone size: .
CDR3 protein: CASSETRNYGYTF
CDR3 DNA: TGTGCCAGCAGTGAAACGCGGAACTATGGCTACACCTTC

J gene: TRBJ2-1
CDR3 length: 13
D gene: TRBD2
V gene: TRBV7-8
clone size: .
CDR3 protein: CASSSRGRFEQFF
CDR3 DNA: TGTGCCAGCAGCTCCCGCGGGAGATTTGAGCAGTTCTTC

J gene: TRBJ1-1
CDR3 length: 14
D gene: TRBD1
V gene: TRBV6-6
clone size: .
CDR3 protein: CASSSGQGNGEAFF
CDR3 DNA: TGTGCCAGCAGTTCGGGACAGGGGAACGGTGAAGCTTTCTTT

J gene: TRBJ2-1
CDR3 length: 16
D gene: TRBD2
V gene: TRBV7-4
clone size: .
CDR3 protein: CASSLVGLAGFHEQFF
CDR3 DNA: TGTGCCAGCAGCTTAGTGGGACTAGCGGGCTTCCATGAGCAGTTCTTC

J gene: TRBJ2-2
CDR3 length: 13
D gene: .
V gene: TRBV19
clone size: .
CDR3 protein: CASGGRGTGELFF
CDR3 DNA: TGTGCCTCCGGGGGGCGCGGCACCGGGGAGCTGTTTTTT

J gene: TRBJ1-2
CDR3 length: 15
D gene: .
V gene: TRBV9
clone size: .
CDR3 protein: CASSVGQGLNYGYTF
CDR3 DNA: TGTGCCAGCAGCGTAGGCCAGGGGCTTAACTATGGCTACACCTTC

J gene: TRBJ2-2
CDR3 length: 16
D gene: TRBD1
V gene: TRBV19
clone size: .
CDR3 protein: CASSSPGQLNTGELFF
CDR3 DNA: TGTGCCAGTAGTTCTCCGGGACAGTTGAACACCGGGGAGCTGTTTTTT

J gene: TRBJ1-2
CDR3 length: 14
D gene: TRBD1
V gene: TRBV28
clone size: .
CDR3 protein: CASRNRGTNYGYTF
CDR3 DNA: TGTGCCAGCAGGAACAGGGGAACTAACTATGGCTACACCTTC

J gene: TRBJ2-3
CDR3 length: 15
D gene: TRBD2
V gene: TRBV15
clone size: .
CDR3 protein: CATSTIGGASDTQYF
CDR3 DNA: TGTGCCACCAGCACGATCGGGGGGGCGTCAGATACGCAGTATTTT

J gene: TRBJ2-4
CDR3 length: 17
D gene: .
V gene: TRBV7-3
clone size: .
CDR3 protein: CASSLASTGLAKNIQYF
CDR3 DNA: TGTGCCAGCAGCTTAGCATCTACAGGGCTAGCCAAAAACATTCAGTACTTC

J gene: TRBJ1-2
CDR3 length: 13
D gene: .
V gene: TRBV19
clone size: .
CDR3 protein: CASSMGVSYGYTF
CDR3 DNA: TGTGCCAGTAGTATGGGAGTATCCTATGGCTACACCTTC

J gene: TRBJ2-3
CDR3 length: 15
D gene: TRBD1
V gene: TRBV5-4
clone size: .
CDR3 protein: CASSLGQGITDTQYF
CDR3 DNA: TGTGCCAGCAGCTTGGGACAGGGGATCACAGATACGCAGTATTTT

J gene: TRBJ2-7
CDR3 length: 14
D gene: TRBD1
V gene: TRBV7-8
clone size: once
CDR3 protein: CASSVRTGVIEQYF
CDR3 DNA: TGTGCCAGCAGTGTTAGGACAGGGGTAATCGAGCAGTACTTC

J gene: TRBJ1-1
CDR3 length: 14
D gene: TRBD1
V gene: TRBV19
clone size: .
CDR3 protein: CASSPKDRVTEAFF
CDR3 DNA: TGTGCCAGTAGCCCTAAGGACAGGGTGACTGAAGCTTTCTTT

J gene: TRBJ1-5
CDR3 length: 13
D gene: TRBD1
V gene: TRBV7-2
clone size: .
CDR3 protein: CASSLSGGQPQHF
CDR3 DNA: TGTGCCAGCAGCTTATCAGGGGGGCAGCCCCAGCATTTT

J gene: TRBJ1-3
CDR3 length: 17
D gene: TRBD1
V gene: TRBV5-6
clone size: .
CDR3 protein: CASSPDPGQVSGNTIYF
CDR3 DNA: TGTGCCAGCAGCCCAGACCCGGGACAGGTTTCAGGAAACACCATATATTTT

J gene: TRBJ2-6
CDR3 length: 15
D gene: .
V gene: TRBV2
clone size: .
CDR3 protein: CAVQPGKAGANVLTF
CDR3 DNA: TGTGCCGTACAGCCAGGGAAGGCTGGGGCCAACGTCCTGACTTTC

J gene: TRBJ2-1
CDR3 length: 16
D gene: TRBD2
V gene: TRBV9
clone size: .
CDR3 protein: CASSVTSGSSYNEQFF
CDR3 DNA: TGTGCCAGCAGCGTAACTAGCGGGAGTTCCTACAATGAGCAGTTCTTC

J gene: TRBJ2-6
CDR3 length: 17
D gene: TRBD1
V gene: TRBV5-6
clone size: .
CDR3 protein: CASSSGQGTAGANVLTF
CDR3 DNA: TGTGCCAGCAGCTCGGGACAGGGGACCGCCGGGGCCAACGTCCTGACTTTC

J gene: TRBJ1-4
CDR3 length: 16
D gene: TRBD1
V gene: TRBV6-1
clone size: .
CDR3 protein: CASSVAGTGGGEKLFF
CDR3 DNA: TGTGCCAGCAGTGTCGCCGGGACAGGGGGCGGTGAAAAACTGTTTTTT

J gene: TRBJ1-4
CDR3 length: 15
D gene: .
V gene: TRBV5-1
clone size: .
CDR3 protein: CASSETRTTNEKLFF
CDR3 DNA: TGCGCCAGCAGCGAGACCAGGACAACGAATGAAAAACTGTTTTTT

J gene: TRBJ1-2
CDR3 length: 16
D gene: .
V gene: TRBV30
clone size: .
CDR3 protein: CAWSPGGPAEGSGYTF
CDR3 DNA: TGTGCCTGGAGTCCTGGAGGGCCCGCTGAGGGTAGTGGCTACACCTTC

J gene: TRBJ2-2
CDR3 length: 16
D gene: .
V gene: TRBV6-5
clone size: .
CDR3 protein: CASSYGGGIDTGELFF
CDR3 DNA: TGTGCCAGCAGTTACGGAGGCGGGATAGACACCGGGGAGCTGTTTTTT

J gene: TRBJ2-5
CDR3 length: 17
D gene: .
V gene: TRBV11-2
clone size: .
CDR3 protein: CASSLLPMTIAVETQYF
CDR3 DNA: TGTGCCAGCAGCCTGCTACCAATGACCATAGCGGTAGAGACCCAGTACTTC

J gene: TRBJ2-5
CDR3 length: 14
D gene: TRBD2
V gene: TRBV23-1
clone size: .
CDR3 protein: CASTPGLGVETQYF
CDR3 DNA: TGCGCCAGCACCCCGGGACTAGGTGTTGAGACCCAGTACTTC

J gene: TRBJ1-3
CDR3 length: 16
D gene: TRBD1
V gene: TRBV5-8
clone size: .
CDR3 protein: CASGRGDRVSGNTIYF
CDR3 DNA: TGTGCCAGCGGACGGGGGGACAGGGTCTCTGGAAACACCATATATTTT

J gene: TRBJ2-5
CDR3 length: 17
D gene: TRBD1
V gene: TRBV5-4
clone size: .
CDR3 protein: CASSFLPRTGGRETQYF
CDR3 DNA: TGTGCCAGCAGCTTCCTACCACGGACAGGGGGCCGGGAGACCCAGTACTTC

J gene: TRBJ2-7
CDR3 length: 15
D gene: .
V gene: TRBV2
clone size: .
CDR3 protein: CASRHRVPNTYEQYF
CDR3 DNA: TGTGCCAGCAGGCACAGGGTCCCGAATACCTACGAGCAGTACTTC

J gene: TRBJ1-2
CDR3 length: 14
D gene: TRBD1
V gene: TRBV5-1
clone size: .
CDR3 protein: CASFNPGGSYGYTF
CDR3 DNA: TGCGCCAGCTTTAATCCAGGGGGCAGCTATGGCTACACCTTC

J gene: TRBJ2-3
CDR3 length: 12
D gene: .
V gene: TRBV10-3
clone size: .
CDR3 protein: CAIHSTGDTQYF
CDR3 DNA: TGTGCCATACACTCGACGGGAGATACGCAGTATTTT

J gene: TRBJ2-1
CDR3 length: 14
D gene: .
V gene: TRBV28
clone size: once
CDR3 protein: CASSLRRPDNEQFF
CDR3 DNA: TGTGCCAGCAGTTTAAGGAGGCCTGACAATGAGCAGTTCTTC

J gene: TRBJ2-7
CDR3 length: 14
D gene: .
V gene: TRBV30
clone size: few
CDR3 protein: CAWSLTIQGYEQYF
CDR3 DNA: TGTGCCTGGAGTTTAACAATTCAGGGCTACGAGCAGTACTTC

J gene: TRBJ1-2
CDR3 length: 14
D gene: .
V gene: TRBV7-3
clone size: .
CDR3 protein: CASSSGVSHYGYTF
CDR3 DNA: TGTGCCAGCAGTTCAGGGGTCTCCCACTATGGCTACACCTTC

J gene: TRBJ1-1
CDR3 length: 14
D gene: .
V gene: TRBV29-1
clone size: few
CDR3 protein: CSVERVLLDTEAFF
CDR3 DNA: TGCAGCGTTGAGCGGGTACTCCTAGACACTGAAGCTTTCTTT